This passage covers 12 T cell receptor beta chains from one sample sequenced in a study of blood T cells in healthy people across ages. Next came a second PCR, run for about 7 to 12 cycles, which used a sample-barcoded 5' primer along with a J-beta primer mix. From the 5' RACE reads, TCRdb called clonotypes with MiXCR, one entry per CDR3 protein. The repertoire consists of hundreds of thousands of distinct CDR3 sequences, with roughly 30% occurring once and the leading ten covering about 15%. The specimen was blood. These receptors came from a woman aged 80 or over in good health.

This clonotype was seen ten or more times. The chain links TRBV4-1 to TRBJ2-6; 7 bases line up with TRBD1. Germline CDR1 reads MGHRA; CDR2 reads YSYEKL. Trimming took 2 bases from V and 0 from J; bases not matched to a gene: 4. The CDR3 consists of 17 residues. The CDR3: CASSQRQGLSGANVLTF. The CDR3 nucleotides read TGCGCCAGCAGCCAACGACAGGGCCTCTCTGGGGCCAACGTCCTGACTTTC.

The CDR3: CSVRQGHTEAFF. In DNA, the CDR3 is TGCAGCGTTCGCCAGGGGCACACTGAAGCTTTCTTT. The chain couples TRBV29-1 to TRBJ1-1; possibly TRBD1 for D (6 bases). The length of the CDR3 is 12 residues. Germline-derived CDR1 and CDR2 are SQVTM and ANQGSEA. Trimming cost V 5 bases and J 3 bases, with 10 bases left between them.

This clonotype was observed a few times. V gene TRBV30 combines with J gene TRBJ1-2; D gene ambiguous. Germline V gives CDR1 GTSNPN, CDR2 SVGIG (reference sequence). The CDR3 length is 17 residues. V lost 4 bases and J 1 base, leaving 22 bases between the germline ends. DNA of the CDR3: TGTGCCTGGAACGCTTGGACTGCCGAACCTCTTAACTATGGCTACACCTTC. Translating it yields CAWNAWTAEPLNYGYTF.

In regard to this clonotype: A much larger clone lies a single base off, so this may be a read error. The chain couples TRBV5-1 to TRBJ1-6; D unclear. Germline V gives CDR1 SGHRS, CDR2 YFSETQ. V dropped 1 base and J dropped 8 bases, with 10 bases sitting between them. This CDR3 spans 14 amino acids. The CDR3 is CASSLRPVDSPLHF. The CDR3 DNA sequence: TGCGCCAGCAGCTTGAGGCCAGTTGATTCACCCCTCCACTTT. The full variable domain, completed using reference TRBV5-1 and TRBJ1-6, is KAGVTQTPRYLIKTRGQQVTLSCSPISGHRSVSWYQQTPGQGLQFLFEYFSETQRNKGNFPGRFSGRQFSNSRSEMNVSTLELGDSALYLCASSLRPVDSPLHFGNGTRLTVT.

About this clonotype: A much larger clone differs by one base, so this may be a read error. This chain uses TRBV28 with TRBJ2-1; TRBD2 aligns across 9 bases. Per the germline V gene, CDR1 is MDHEN and CDR2 is SYDVKM. V lost 7 bases and J lost 9; bases outside the gene matches: 10. The CDR3 runs 14 residues. CDR3 protein: CASTWGGGAVEQFF. The DNA for the CDR3 is TGTGCCAGCACCTGGGGCGGGGGGGCTGTTGAGCAGTTCTTC.

This rearrangement joins TRBV4-1 to TRBJ2-1; 8 nucleotides match TRBD2. In germline, CDR1 is MGHRA, CDR2 YSYEKL. The CDR3 consists of 15 residues. The J segment lost 5 bases and the V segment lost 0 bases, leaving 3 bases of the junction unmatched. The CDR3 DNA follows: TGCGCCAGCAGCCAAGATCAACTAGCGGACAATGAGCAGTTCTTC. This translates into CASSQDQLADNEQFF.

This clonotype was detected ten times or more. The J gene is TRBJ1-1, the V gene TRBV7-2, with D possibly TRBD1 on 5 matching bases. V was trimmed by 5 bases and J by 1 base, leaving 14 bases between them. Germline lookup yields CDR1 SGHTA and CDR2 FQGNSA. The CDR3 consists of 15 residues. DNA for the CDR3: TGTGCCAGCAGCCCCCCCCGGGGGACGAACACTGAAGCTTTCTTT. It is translated as CASSPPRGTNTEAFF.

This clonotype was recorded many times. The chain carries TRBV20-1 and TRBJ1-6; TRBD1 agrees at 8 bases. Germline CDR1 is DFQATT and CDR2 is SNEGSKA (reference sequence). The CDR3 runs to 15 residues. The V gene end was trimmed by 1 base and the J gene end by 9 bases; junction bases not matched to a gene: 8. CDR3 DNA: TGCAGTGCTAGAGGGACCGGGACAGGTTCTTCACCCCTCCACTTT. As protein: CSARGTGTGSSPLHF.

This clonotype has a count of ten or more. V and J are TRBV11-2 and TRBJ2-7; 7 nucleotides align to TRBD1. CDR1 SGHAT and CDR2 FQNNGV come from the germline V gene. The CDR3 runs 12 residues. The J segment lost 6 bases and the V segment lost 5 bases, leaving 4 bases of the junction unmatched. The CDR3 DNA is TGTGCCAGCAGCCCGGACAGGCGCGAGCAGTACTTC. This encodes CASSPDRREQYF.

This clonotype was recorded at least ten times. CDR3 nucleotide sequence: TGTGCCAGCAGCCCCGGGACAGGGGGCAGGACGTCCTACGAGCAGTACTTC. It codes for CASSPGTGGRTSYEQYF. This chain connects TRBV11-2 to TRBJ2-7, with 12 bases fitting TRBD1. The CDR3 spans 17 residues. V trimming: 5 bases; J trimming: 1 base; junction bases outside the gene matches: 9. Germline lookup yields CDR1 SGHAT and CDR2 FQNNGV.

The chain has TRBV13 and TRBJ2-5; the D gene could be TRBD1 or TRBD2 (5 bases each). Per germline, CDR1 PRHDT and CDR2 FYEKMQ (reference sequence). The germline V and J ends were trimmed by 10 bases and 7 bases, with 25 bases remaining between them. CDR3 length equals 15 residues. CDR3 sequence reads: CAISAGTEPSGTQYF. In DNA form, the CDR3 reads TGTGCCATCAGTGCCGGGACGGAGCCGTCAGGGACCCAGTACTTC.

This clonotype was recorded at least ten times. The rearrangement links TRBV29-1 to TRBJ1-1, with TRBD1 identical over 7 bases. J was trimmed by 5 bases and V by 7 bases; bases with no gene match: 7. Germline loops: CDR1 SQVTM, CDR2 ANQGSEA. The CDR3 length is 12 residues. The CDR3 here is CSAKTGWTEAFF. In DNA, the CDR3 is TGCAGCGCCAAGACAGGGTGGACTGAAGCTTTCTTT.